This T cell receptor (beta chain) was identified during a study of T cells in Graves' hyperthyroidism and ophthalmopathy (dated by TCRdb to the late 2010s). Notes on the research overall: Peripheral blood was collected at initial diagnosis, before any treatment. To identify TCR V-J signatures that set the groups apart, the researchers used a discovery cohort of 95 to 100 patients, made up of around 42 with Graves' ophthalmopathy and 57 with stable Graves' hyperthyroidism. Prospective prediction of ophthalmopathy was tested in an independent validation cohort consisting of some 18 hyperthyroidism patients and around 16 patients who later progressed to ophthalmopathy. For training and testing, the roughly 97 patients in the discovery cohort were randomly divided in a 7:3 ratio. In addition, the study compared T-cell repertoires in thyroid tissue and in blood from a handful of Graves' hyperthyroidism patients. After sampling, hyperthyroidism patients received methimazole starting at 30 mg daily, and ophthalmopathy patients received high-dose intravenous methylprednisolone. The paper describes TCR Vbeta CDR3 sequencing of around 140 peripheral blood samples, made up of some 42 ophthalmopathy patients, approximately 73 hyperthyroidism patients and roughly 17 progressor patients. The investigation overall reported the following: Ophthalmopathy was separated from stable hyperthyroidism by a 13 V-J signature model, with roughly 88% sensitivity and just over 81% specificity obtained in cross-validation and 80%/75% obtained in testing. During validation, the model predicted progression to ophthalmopathy a median of about 6.3 months ahead of onset, with around 71% sensitivity and roughly 75% specificity. Most expanded thyroid clonotypes (frequency above 0.001) were also detected in blood, a finding suggesting that blood repertoires may reflect thyroid immune responses. Sample size was not statistically predetermined, and blinding of investigators to group allocation was not performed.

Counted from cysteine to phenylalanine, this CDR3 has 15 amino acids. Just the 45-base CDR3 DNA is kept, in frame starting at base 1. The germline V gene gives CDR1 as SGHVS and CDR2 as FQNEAQ. V lost 2 bases and J lost 2 bases; the stretch between them is 12 bases long. The TCR beta CDR3 regions were amplified from the RNA transcripts. A first-round RT-PCR of the TCR CDR3 used the HTBI primer set with the Qiagen OneStep RT-PCR kit. Libraries were constructed in a second round of multiplex PCR, after which size selection and purification were carried out. The libraries were sequenced on an Illumina HiSeq2000 using paired-end 100 bp reads. Under the source paper's analysis protocol: Raw data were processed with SOAPnuke, discarding reads with adapters, uncalled bases, mean Phred below 15, or no exact constant-primer or identifier match. COPE v1.2.5 was used to merge high-quality paired reads, and clonotypes were defined as unique nucleotide sequences. Clonotypes were aligned to IMGT TRBV, TRBD and TRBJ reference segments using MiTCR v1.1. Analysis was restricted to V-J combinations with a frequency above 0.0001, which covered approximately 99% of repertoires. A TCS score was defined as the ratio between F50 (clonal expansion) and ExV (chaos), using BLOSUM62-based TCRdist between CDR3 peptides within each V-J. Welch's t-statistics and random forest reduced around 520 V-J features to fewer than 15, which were used in a naive Bayes classifier (R e1071). TCRdb ran its own pipeline on the public reads, namely fastp trimming at Q25 and MiXCR clone calling, and kept in-frame beta chains. Each entry merges the rows of one CDR3 protein and shows their most common DNA and genes. The V and J calls and clone size are TCRdb's, not the authors'. In this sample the table shows 730,000 or so distinct CDR3 sequences, approximately 19% of which occur a single time. Roughly a sixth of the sample goes to the ten largest clones.

As regards this clonotype: Its antigen is currently not known. The sample holds no much larger clone one base away, and base qualities are not on file.

Hyperthyroidism patients were newly diagnosed, with disease duration under 2 months, and aged 18 to 65 years. Exclusion was applied to patients with uncontrolled infections, other autoimmune diseases, pregnancy or lactation. Clinical symptoms, serum thyroxine and TRAb, thyroid ultrasound, and orbital computed tomography formed the basis for the diagnoses. Blood from progressor patients was drawn when they were first diagnosed with hyperthyroidism, before any ophthalmopathy symptoms appeared. PBMCs were separated from 10 ml of fresh peripheral blood using Ficoll-Paque density gradient centrifugation. Progressor patients were first diagnosed with Graves' hyperthyroidism and then developed ophthalmopathy during follow-up. Total RNA was extracted using Trizol reagent, and RNA quality was assessed on an Agilent 2100 Bioanalyzer.

Recombination joined TRBV7-8 with TRBJ1-2; confidence is insufficient to name the D gene. Sequenced input: blood. The receptor was isolated from a woman aged 45 to 65 with Graves' hyperthyroidism that later progressed to Graves' ophthalmopathy. The DNA sequence is TGTGCCAGCAGCTTAATTGATAAAGGGAACTATGGCTACACCTTC. This gives the protein CASSLIDKGNYGYTF.